Listed here is a single TCR beta chain. The data originate from a study of T cell responses to AZD1222 COVID-19 vaccine. This CDR3 contains 14 residues. The V gene lost 2 bases and the J gene lost 2 bases, with 9 bases spanning the gap. CDR1 and CDR2 from the germline V gene are MNHNS and SASEGT. Clones were read by immunoSEQ multiplex PCR, and TCRdb kept only the in-frame ones, dropping some. This sample carries under 300,000 clones, 80% to 95% of them seen once, and the ten largest clones take less than 0.65%. The sequenced sample was peripheral blood, obtained on day 0 of AZD1222 vaccination. The TCR was taken from an adult in good health. The chain joins TRBV6-1 to TRBJ1-2, with a weak D call TRBD1 (5 bases). For the CDR3, the DNA is TGTGCCAGCAGTGAAAACGGGGGGAACTATGGCTACACCTTC. Translating it yields CASSENGGNYGYTF.